One sample yielded the 19 T cell receptor beta chains listed below, sequenced in a study of blood T cell repertoires in COVID-19 (dated by TCRdb to about 2020). Libraries were made using the immunoSEQ multiplex PCR assay. TCRdb carries this immuneACCESS record with in-frame sequences only. Its versions omit some clonotypes, under half of them owing to an unresolved V gene in the studies checked, with the rest unexplained. The sample table shows about 55,000 clones, and 91% are seen once. The ten largest clones take up around 6.5% of the sample. The source material was peripheral blood. The receptors shown here come from a man in his forties or fifties with active COVID-19.

V is TRBV5-4 and J is TRBJ2-1; 8 nucleotides agree with TRBD2. Germline V gene lookup returns CDR1 SGHNT and CDR2 YYREEE (reference sequence). The J segment lost 8 bases and the V segment lost 4 bases, leaving 14 bases of the junction unmatched. The CDR3 extends over 16 amino acids. CDR3 nucleotides: TGTGCCAGCAGCGACGCTAGCCGGGGGGGAGTGGATGAGCAGTTCTTC. Its protein product is CASSDASRGGVDEQFF.

This clone was detected a few times. This sequence joins TRBV3-1 (or the pseudogene TRBV3-2) and TRBJ1-1; TRBD1 is a possible D gene (6 bases). Trimming left V 5 bases short and J 5 bases short, with 15 bases between. This CDR3 has 14 amino acids. Germline V lookup: CDR1 LGHDT, CDR2 YNNKEL (reference sequence). The chain's CDR3 is CASSSTGSNTEAFF. CDR3 DNA: TGTGCCAGCAGCTCAACAGGGTCGAATACTGAAGCTTTCTTT.

In its sample, this clone was seen once. This chain links TRBV11-2 with TRBJ2-5; possibly TRBD1 for D (6 bases). The length of the CDR3 is 17 residues. Germline V gene lookup returns CDR1 SGHAT and CDR2 FQNNGV. V was trimmed by 1 base and J by 0 bases, leaving 15 bases between them. CDR3 region: CASSLGPPGEYQETQYF. The CDR3 nucleotides are TGTGCCAGCAGCTTAGGACCTCCAGGGGAGTACCAAGAGACCCAGTACTTC.

The J gene is TRBJ2-3, the V gene TRBV5-8; D perhaps matches TRBD2 (5 bases). Per germline, CDR1 SGHTS and CDR2 YDEGEE. The V and J ends lost 4 bases and 7 bases respectively, with 13 bases between them. The length of the CDR3 is 13 residues. The CDR3: CASSRDVENTQYF. As DNA, the CDR3 is TGTGCCAGCAGCCGGGATGTCGAGAATACGCAGTATTTT.

The chain uses TRBV29-1 and TRBJ2-1, with 10 bases fitting TRBD2. The CDR3 has 14 residues. V dropped 6 bases and J dropped 5; count of bases not matched to a gene: 7. The V gene's germline CDR1 is SQVTM and CDR2 ANQGSEA. The CDR3 bases are TGCAGCGTGGCTAGCGGGAGTAGCAACAATGAGCAGTTCTTC. This codes for CSVASGSSNNEQFF.

The rearrangement uses TRBV6-5 and TRBJ2-1; TRBD1 matches 8 bases. Trimming removed 5 bases from V and 7 bases from J; junction bases left unmatched: 10. This CDR3 spans 15 amino acids. Germline CDR1 and CDR2: MNHEY and SVGAGI. CDR3: CASSQIQGVENEQFF. The CDR3 region has the DNA TGTGCCAGCAGTCAAATACAGGGGGTGGAGAATGAGCAGTTCTTC.

This chain links TRBV11-2 with TRBJ1-2, with 9 nucleotides matching TRBD1. V lost 4 bases to trimming and J lost 0 bases; unmatched junction nucleotides: 3. CDR3 length: 15 residues. CDR1 and CDR2 (germline): SGHAT, FQNNGV. CDR3 nucleotide sequence: TGTGCCAGCAGCTCGTACAGGGGGCCTAACTATGGCTACACCTTC. Translation: CASSSYRGPNYGYTF.

The genes are TRBV6-7 and TRBJ2-1, with 16 bases lining up with TRBD2. TRBV6-7 is reported as an ORF; its role is uncertain. The CDR3 is 20 residues long. Trimming at V came to 4 bases and at J to 2 bases, leaving 11 bases not matched to a gene. DNA of the CDR3: TGTGCCAGCAGTTTCCTACCGGGACTAGCGGGGGGGGTGCCCTACAATGAGCAGTTCTTC. This encodes CASSFLPGLAGGVPYNEQFF.

This clone occurred a few times. V is TRBV7-2 and J is TRBJ2-7; D unclear. The CDR3 contains 13 residues. The V end was cut by 5 bases, the J end by 1 base, with 9 bases between. Germline-derived CDR1 and CDR2 are SGHTA and FQGNSA. In DNA, the CDR3 is TGTGCCAGCAGCCTTCCCGGGTCCTACGAGCAGTACTTC. It translates to CASSLPGSYEQYF.

V and J are TRBV9 and TRBJ2-2; D is unclear. The V and J ends lost 5 bases and 8 bases respectively, with 10 bases between them. CDR1 and CDR2 (germline): SGDLS, YYNGEE. The CDR3 contains 12 residues. DNA for the CDR3: TGTGCCAGCAGAAGACCAGGTGGGGAGCTGTTTTTT. This codes for CASRRPGGELFF.

The rearrangement joins TRBV7-9 to TRBJ2-7, with TRBD1 identical over 11 bases. The CDR3 extends over 15 amino acids. From germline, CDR1 is SEHNR and CDR2 FQNEAQ (reference sequence). V gave up 1 base and J gave up 4 bases; unmatched junction bases: 3. The CDR3: CASSLGGTGGYEQYF. CDR3 nucleotide sequence: TGTGCCAGCAGCTTAGGCGGGACAGGGGGTTACGAGCAGTACTTC.

This clone was found once. The chain has TRBV6-5 and TRBJ1-4; TRBD1 matches at 7 bases. Germline values: CDR1 MNHEY, CDR2 SVGAGI. V was clipped by 8 bases and J by 4 bases; unmatched bases: 7. This CDR3 has 14 residues. Written as DNA, the CDR3 is TGTGCCAGCTCCGAGGGACAGCGTAATGAAAAACTGTTTTTT. Its protein product is CASSEGQRNEKLFF.

The CDR3 nucleotides are TGTGCCAGCAGTTACGCGGATATCTCTGGGGCCAACGTCCTGACTTTC. Protein product: CASSYADISGANVLTF. This chain uses TRBV6-5 with TRBJ2-6; D not resolved. This CDR3 spans 16 amino acids. CDR1 MNHEY and CDR2 SVGAGI come from the germline V gene. Trimming took 2 bases from V and 0 from J, leaving 8 bases between them.

Only a few counts were recorded for this clone. The V and J genes are TRBV9 and TRBJ1-6; 7 bases match TRBD1. CDR3 length: 16 amino acids. From germline, CDR1 is SGDLS and CDR2 YYNGEE. V lost 0 bases and J lost 8; bases outside the gene matches: 8. The CDR3 protein is CASSVAVGDRDSPLHF. As DNA, the CDR3 is TGTGCCAGCAGCGTAGCGGTAGGGGACAGAGATTCACCCCTCCACTTT.

V gene TRBV10-3 combines with J gene TRBJ1-2; 8 nucleotides agree with TRBD1. V gave up 3 bases and J gave up 8 bases; unmatched junction bases: 8. The CDR3 runs to 14 residues. CDR1 is ENHRY and CDR2 is SYGVKD in the germline V gene. The CDR3 here is CAISDFRTGNGYTF. CDR3 DNA sequence: TGTGCCATCAGTGACTTCCGGACAGGGAACGGCTACACCTTC.

This clone counts as medium-sized. The chain uses TRBV3-1 (or the pseudogene TRBV3-2) and TRBJ1-4, with D possibly being TRBD1 (5 bases). V was trimmed by 2 bases and J by 3 bases, leaving 7 bases between them. This CDR3 has 14 residues. From germline, CDR1 is LGHDT and CDR2 YNNKEL (reference sequence). The CDR3, as DNA: TGTGCCAGCAGCCAACAGGGCCCTAATGAAAAACTGTTTTTT. Protein product: CASSQQGPNEKLFF.

This clone was observed a single time. V usage is TRBV6-2 or TRBV6-3 and J usage is TRBJ1-1; TRBD1 might be the D (5 bases). Trimming cost V 5 bases and J 1 base, with 14 bases left between them. The CDR3 extends over 15 amino acids. Germline CDR1 and CDR2: MNHEY and SVGEGT. Here the CDR3 DNA reads TGTGCCAGCAGTATCCCCAGGGTCCCGAACACTGAAGCTTTCTTT. Translating gives CASSIPRVPNTEAFF.

This chain connects TRBV30 to TRBJ2-7; perhaps TRBD1 as D (5 bases). Germline CDR1 reads GTSNPN; CDR2 reads SVGIG (reference sequence). This CDR3 spans 13 amino acids. Deletions cut 2 bases from V and 3 bases from J, with 11 bases between. The CDR3 loop is CAWSTRVNYEQYF. Written as DNA, the CDR3 is TGTGCCTGGAGTACCAGGGTAAACTACGAGCAGTACTTC.

V gene TRBV9 combines with J gene TRBJ2-1; possibly TRBD2 for D (5 bases). V shed 4 bases and J shed 6 bases, with 11 bases lying between them. The CDR3 sequence is 13 residues long. Germline CDR1 reads SGDLS; CDR2 reads YYNGEE. The CDR3 protein is CASSSGGSNEQFF. In DNA form, the CDR3 reads TGTGCCAGCAGCAGCGGAGGCTCCAATGAGCAGTTCTTC.